This T cell receptor (beta chain) is from a study of blood T cell repertoires in COVID-19. Background on the study: The samples span acute and convalescent COVID-19 from the United States, Italy and Spain. T cells, B-cell-depleted T cells, or PBMCs supplied cDNA or gDNA.

J gave up 4 bases and V 5 bases, and 8 bases lay outside the gene matches. From germline, CDR1 is SEHNR and CDR2 FQNEAQ (reference sequence). The CDR3 contains 15 residues. As originally analysed: Cell counts per sample came from amplifying reference gene primers. Produced via immunoSEQ multiplex PCR; TCRdb's table is partial and in-frame only. The V and J calls and clone size are taken from that table; D and trimming were inferred from the DNA. The sample consists of 300,000 to 400,000 clones, about nine tenths of them appearing once. This clonotype originated in an older woman with COVID-19, enrolled during active disease. The V call is TRBV7-9, the J call TRBJ1-2, with 9 positions matching TRBD1. The sample consisted of peripheral blood. The CDR3 sequence: CASSPLGQGTYGYTF. The CDR3 coding sequence is TGTGCCAGCAGCCCTCTGGGACAGGGTACCTATGGCTACACCTTC.